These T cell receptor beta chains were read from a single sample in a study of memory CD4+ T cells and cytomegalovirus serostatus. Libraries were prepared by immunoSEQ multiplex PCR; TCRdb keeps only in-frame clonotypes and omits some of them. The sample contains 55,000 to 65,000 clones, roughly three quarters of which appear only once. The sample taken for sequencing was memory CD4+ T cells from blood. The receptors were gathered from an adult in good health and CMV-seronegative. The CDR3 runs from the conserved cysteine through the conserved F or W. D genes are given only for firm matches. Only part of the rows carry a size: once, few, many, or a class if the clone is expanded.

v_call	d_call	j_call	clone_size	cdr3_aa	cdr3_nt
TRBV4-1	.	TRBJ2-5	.	CASSHPGSGSSSQYF	TGCGCCAGCAGCCACCCGGGCAGCGGCTCGTCGTCCCAGTACTTC
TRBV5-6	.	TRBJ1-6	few	CASSFGRMSLNSPLHF	TGTGCCAGCAGCTTTGGACGGATGAGTCTTAATTCACCCCTCCACTTT
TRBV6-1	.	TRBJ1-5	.	CASSEQRSRQPQHF	TGTGCCAGCAGTGAACAGCGGAGCCGACAGCCCCAGCATTTT
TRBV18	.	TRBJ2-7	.	CASSAYKGVSYEQYF	TGTGCCAGCTCAGCCTACAAGGGGGTTTCCTACGAGCAGTACTTC
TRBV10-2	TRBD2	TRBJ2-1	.	CASSEYRTSGSSSYNEQFF	TGCGCCAGCAGTGAGTATAGGACTAGCGGGAGTTCCTCCTACAATGAGCAGTTCTTC
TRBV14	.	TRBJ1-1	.	CASSQEWGTDTEAFF	TGTGCCAGCAGCCAAGAATGGGGGACGGACACTGAAGCTTTCTTT
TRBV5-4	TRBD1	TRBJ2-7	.	CASTPGQASYEQYF	TGTGCCAGCACTCCGGGACAGGCTTCCTACGAGCAGTACTTC
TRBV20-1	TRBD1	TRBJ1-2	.	CSAGQEGGYTF	TGCAGTGCTGGACAGGAGGGTGGCTACACCTTC
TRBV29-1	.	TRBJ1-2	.	CSVSSSSYGYTF	TGCAGCGTTAGCTCATCTTCTTATGGCTACACCTTC
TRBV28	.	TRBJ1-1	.	CATFVTGGNTEAFF	TGTGCCACTTTCGTTACCGGGGGGAACACTGAAGCTTTCTTT
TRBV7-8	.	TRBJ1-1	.	CASSPREGNTEAFF	TGTGCCAGCAGCCCTAGGGAAGGGAACACTGAAGCCTTCTTT
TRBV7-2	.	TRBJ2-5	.	CASSFFSEKETQYF	TGTGCCAGCAGCTTCTTTAGCGAAAAAGAGACCCAGTACTTC
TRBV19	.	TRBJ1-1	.	CASRPPQITNTEAFF	TGTGCCAGTAGGCCCCCACAGATTACTAACACTGAAGCTTTCTTT
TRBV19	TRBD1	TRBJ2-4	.	CASSIGTGRGIQYF	TGTGCCAGTAGTATCGGGACAGGACGGGGCATTCAGTACTTC
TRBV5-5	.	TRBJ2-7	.	CASSLTSGAYEQYF	TGTGCCAGCAGCTTGACGTCTGGGGCTTACGAGCAGTACTTC
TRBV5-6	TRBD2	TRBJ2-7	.	CASSLVTSGDEQYF	TGTGCCAGCAGCTTGGTTACTAGCGGAGACGAGCAGTACTTC
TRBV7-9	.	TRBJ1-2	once	CASSLASVRSGYTF	TGTGCCAGCAGCTTAGCCTCAGTGCGTTCTGGCTACACCTTC
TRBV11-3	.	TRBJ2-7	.	CASSPGFSYEQYF	TGTGCCAGCAGCCCCGGGTTCTCCTACGAGCAGTACTTC
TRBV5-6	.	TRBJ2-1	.	CASSRGGSSYNEQFF	TGTGCCAGCAGTCGAGGCGGCAGCTCCTACAATGAGCAGTTCTTC
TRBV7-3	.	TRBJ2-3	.	CASSRGLDTQYF	TGTGCCAGCAGCAGGGGACTAGATACGCAGTATTTT
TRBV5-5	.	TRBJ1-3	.	CASSFPGPGNTIYF	TGTGCCAGCAGCTTTCCAGGGCCCGGAAACACCATATATTTT
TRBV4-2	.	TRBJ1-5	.	CASSQDTGQLRQPQHF	TGTGCCAGCAGCCAAGATACCGGACAATTAAGGCAGCCCCAGCATTTT
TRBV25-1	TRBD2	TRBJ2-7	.	CATNRLAQSYEQYF	TGTGCCACCAACCGACTAGCGCAGAGCTACGAGCAGTACTTC
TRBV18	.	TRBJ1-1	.	CASSPSARNTEAFF	TGTGCCAGCTCACCGTCCGCGAGGAACACTGAAGCTTTCTTT
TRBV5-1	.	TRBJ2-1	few	CASSDSGNEQFF	TGCGCCAGCAGTGACTCTGGGAATGAGCAGTTCTTC
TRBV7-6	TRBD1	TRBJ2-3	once	CASGRTGPDTQYF	TGTGCCAGCGGACGGACAGGCCCAGATACGCAGTATTTT
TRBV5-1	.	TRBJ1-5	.	CASRPGPMSNQPQHF	TGCGCCAGCAGGCCGGGACCCATGAGCAATCAGCCCCAGCATTTT
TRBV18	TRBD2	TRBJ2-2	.	CASSLRTSSPGTGELFF	TGTGCCAGCTCGCTTCGGACTAGCTCCCCGGGTACCGGGGAGCTGTTTTTT
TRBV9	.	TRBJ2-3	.	CASSAGGASTDTQYF	TGTGCCAGCAGCGCCGGCGGAGCTAGCACAGATACGCAGTATTTT
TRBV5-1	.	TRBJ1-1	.	CASSHRDSGTEAFF	TGCGCCAGCAGCCATCGGGACTCCGGCACTGAAGCTTTCTTT
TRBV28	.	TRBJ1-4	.	CASSLAGRRNEKLFF	TGTGCCAGCAGTCTAGCGGGACGGAGAAATGAAAAACTGTTTTTT
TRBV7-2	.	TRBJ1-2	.	CASSLDRRGYTF	TGTGCCAGCAGCTTAGACAGGCGCGGCTACACCTTC
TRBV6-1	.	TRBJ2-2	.	CASSVSPNTGELFF	TGTGCCAGCAGTGTTAGTCCTAACACCGGGGAGCTGTTTTTT
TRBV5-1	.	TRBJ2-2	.	CASSPANDPGGTGELFF	TGCGCCAGCAGCCCAGCGAATGACCCGGGTGGCACCGGGGAGCTGTTTTTT
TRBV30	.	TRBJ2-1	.	CAWSAQLDNEQFF	TGTGCCTGGAGCGCGCAGCTAGACAATGAGCAGTTCTTC
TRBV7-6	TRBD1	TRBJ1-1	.	CASSSGQLNTEAFF	TGTGCCAGCAGCTCGGGACAGTTGAACACTGAAGCTTTCTTT
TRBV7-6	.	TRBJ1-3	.	CASSLAGTGNTIYF	TGTGCCAGCAGCTTAGCGGGTACTGGAAACACCATATATTTT
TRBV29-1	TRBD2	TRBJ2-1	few	CSVGVAGPSEQFF	TGCAGCGTTGGGGTAGCGGGTCCAAGTGAGCAGTTCTTC
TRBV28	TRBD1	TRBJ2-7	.	CASSSRQGVYEQYF	TGTGCCAGCAGTTCCCGACAGGGGGTGTACGAGCAGTACTTC
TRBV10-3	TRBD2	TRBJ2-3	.	CAISDSGGGTSDTQYF	TGTGCCATCAGTGACTCGGGGGGGGGAACCTCAGATACGCAGTATTTT
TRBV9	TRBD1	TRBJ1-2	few	CASSRGQDTSYYGYTF	TGTGCCAGCTCTCGGGGACAGGACACGTCTTACTATGGCTACACCTTC
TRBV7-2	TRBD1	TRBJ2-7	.	CASSFGQGRYEQYF	TGTGCCAGCAGCTTCGGACAGGGGAGGTACGAGCAGTACTTC
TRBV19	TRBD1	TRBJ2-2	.	CASSVFTGDTGELFF	TGTGCCAGTAGTGTATTCACAGGGGATACCGGGGAGCTGTTTTTT
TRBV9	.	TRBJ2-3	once	CASSVAAREYTQYF	TGTGCCAGCAGCGTAGCCGCCAGGGAATATACGCAGTATTTT
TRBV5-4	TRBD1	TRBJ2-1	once	CASSSTGVGGEQFF	TGTGCCAGCAGCTCGACAGGGGTAGGAGGTGAGCAGTTCTTC
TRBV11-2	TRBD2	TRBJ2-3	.	CASRPTGTRSGIADTQYF	TGTGCCAGCAGGCCCACCGGGACTAGAAGCGGTATCGCAGATACGCAGTATTTT
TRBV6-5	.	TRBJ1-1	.	CASKLRPNTEAFF	TGTGCCAGCAAGTTGAGGCCGAACACTGAAGCTTTCTTT
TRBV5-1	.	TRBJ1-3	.	CASSLDGSPGNTIYF	TGCGCCAGCAGCCTCGACGGAAGTCCTGGAAACACCATATATTTT
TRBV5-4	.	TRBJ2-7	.	CASSSRTGGSYEQYF	TGTGCCAGCAGCTCCCGGACTGGGGGCTCCTACGAGCAGTACTTC
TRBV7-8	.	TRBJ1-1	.	CASSPRLNTEAFF	TGTGCCAGCAGCCCAAGACTGAACACTGAAGCTTTCTTT